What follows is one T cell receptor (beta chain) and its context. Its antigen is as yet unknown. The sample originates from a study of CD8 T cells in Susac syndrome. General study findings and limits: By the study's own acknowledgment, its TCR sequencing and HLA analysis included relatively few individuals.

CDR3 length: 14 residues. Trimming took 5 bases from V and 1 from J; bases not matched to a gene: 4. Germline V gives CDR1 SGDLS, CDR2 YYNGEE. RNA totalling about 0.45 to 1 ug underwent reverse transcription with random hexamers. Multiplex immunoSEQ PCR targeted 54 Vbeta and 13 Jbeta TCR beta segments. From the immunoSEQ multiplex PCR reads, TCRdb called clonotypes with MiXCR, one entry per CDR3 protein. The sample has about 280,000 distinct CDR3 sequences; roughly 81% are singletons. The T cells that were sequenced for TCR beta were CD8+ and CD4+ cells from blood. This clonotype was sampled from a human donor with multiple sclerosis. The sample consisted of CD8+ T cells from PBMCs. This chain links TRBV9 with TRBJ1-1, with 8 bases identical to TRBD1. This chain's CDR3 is CASSGQGRNTEAFF. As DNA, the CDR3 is TGTGCCAGCAGTGGACAGGGTCGGAACACTGAAGCTTTCTTT. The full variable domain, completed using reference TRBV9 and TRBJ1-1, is DSGVTQTPKHLITATGQRVTLRCSPRSGDLSVYWYQQSLDQGLQFLIQYYNGEERAKGNILERFSAQQFPDLHSELNLSSLELGDSALYFCASSGQGRNTEAFFGQGTRLTVV.